These T cell receptor beta chains were read from a single sample in a study of T cells in Graves' hyperthyroidism and ophthalmopathy. TCRdb fed the multiplex PCR reads into MiXCR, producing one record per CDR3 protein. The sample holds roughly 650,000 distinct CDR3 sequences, more than 15% seen once. Input material: blood. These receptors all stem from a woman aged 40-49 years with Graves' ophthalmopathy. Both conserved end residues are part of each CDR3.

V: TRBV20-1
J: TRBJ2-7
length: 16
CDR3: CSARDYSGQGTYEQYF

V: TRBV6-2/TRBV6-3
J: TRBJ2-1
length: 12
CDR3: CASSYAGNEQFF

V: TRBV11-2
J: TRBJ2-1
length: 14
CDR3: CASSRQANGGGQFF

V: TRBV5-1
J: TRBJ1-1
length: 16
CDR3: CASSSGTGALNTEAFF

V: TRBV28
J: TRBJ1-6
length: 14
CDR3: CASSFKQGLGPLHF

V: TRBV20-1
J: TRBJ2-3
length: 13
CDR3: CSAERGSTDTQYF

V: TRBV28
J: TRBJ1-3
length: 13
CDR3: CASGGIVGNTIYF

V: TRBV10-1
J: TRBJ2-2
length: 13
CDR3: CASSVKRTGELFF

V: TRBV2
J: TRBJ2-3
length: 13
CDR3: CASSFTGLDTQYF

V: TRBV30
J: TRBJ1-1
length: 13
CDR3: CAWSRDTNTEAFF

V: TRBV3-1
J: TRBJ2-1
length: 16
CDR3: CASSLGTRGSYNEQFF